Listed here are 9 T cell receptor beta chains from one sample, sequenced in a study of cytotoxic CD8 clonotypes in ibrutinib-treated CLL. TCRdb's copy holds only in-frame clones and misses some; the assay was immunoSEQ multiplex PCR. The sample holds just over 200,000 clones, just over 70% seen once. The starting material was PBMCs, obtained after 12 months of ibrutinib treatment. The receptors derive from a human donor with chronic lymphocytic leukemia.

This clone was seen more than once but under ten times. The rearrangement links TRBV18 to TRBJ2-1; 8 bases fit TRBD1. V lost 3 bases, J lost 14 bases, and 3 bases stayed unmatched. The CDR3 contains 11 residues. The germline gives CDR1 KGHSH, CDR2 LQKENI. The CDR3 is CASSPGQGEFF. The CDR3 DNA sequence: TGTGCCAGCTCACCCGGACAGGGTGAGTTCTTC.

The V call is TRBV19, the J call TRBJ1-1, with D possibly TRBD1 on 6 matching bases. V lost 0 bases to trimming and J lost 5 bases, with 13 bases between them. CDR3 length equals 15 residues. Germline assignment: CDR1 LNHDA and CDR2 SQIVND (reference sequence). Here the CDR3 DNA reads TGTGCCAGTAGTATAGATCGGGGGGCAGGGACTGAAGCTTTCTTT. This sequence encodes CASSIDRGAGTEAFF.

CDR3 in amino acids: CASSEVGPGIGTDTQYF. The CDR3 coding sequence is TGTGCCAGCAGTGAAGTGGGGCCAGGGATCGGCACAGATACGCAGTATTTT. The J gene is TRBJ2-3, the V gene TRBV2; TRBD1 is a possible D gene (5 bases). CDR3 length: 17 amino acids. Trimming cost V 1 base and J 1 base, with 15 bases left between them. Germline CDR1 reads SNHLY; CDR2 reads FYNNEI. The variable domain in full, completed from reference TRBV2 and TRBJ2-3, reads EPEVTQTPSHQVTQMGQEVILRCVPISNHLYFYWYRQILGQKVEFLVSFYNNEISEKSEIFDDQFSVERPDGSNFTLKIRSTKLEDSAMYFCASSEVGPGIGTDTQYFGPGTRLTVL.

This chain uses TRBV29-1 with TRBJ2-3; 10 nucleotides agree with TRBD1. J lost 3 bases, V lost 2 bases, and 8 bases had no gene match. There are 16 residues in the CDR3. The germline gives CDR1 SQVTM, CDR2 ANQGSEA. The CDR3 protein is CSVELRDRGATDTQYF. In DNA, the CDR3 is TGCAGCGTTGAATTAAGGGACAGGGGTGCGACAGATACGCAGTATTTT.

The CDR3 DNA reads TGTGCCAGCAGCTTGGCGCGGGGTGGCGGGGAGCTGTTTTTT. Its translation is CASSLARGGGELFF. The chain has TRBV5-4 and TRBJ2-2; D perhaps matches TRBD2 (6 bases). Germline CDR1 SGHNT, CDR2 YYREEE (reference sequence). The CDR3 is made up of 14 amino acids. Trimming cost V 0 bases and J 7 bases, with 10 bases left between them.

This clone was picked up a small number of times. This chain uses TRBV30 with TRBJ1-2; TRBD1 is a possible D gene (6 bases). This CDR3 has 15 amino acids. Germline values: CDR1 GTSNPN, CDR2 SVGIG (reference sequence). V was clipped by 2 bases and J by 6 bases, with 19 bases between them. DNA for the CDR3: TGTGCCTGGAGTTTATTCCGGCAGGGGAGGGATGGCTACACCTTC. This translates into CAWSLFRQGRDGYTF.

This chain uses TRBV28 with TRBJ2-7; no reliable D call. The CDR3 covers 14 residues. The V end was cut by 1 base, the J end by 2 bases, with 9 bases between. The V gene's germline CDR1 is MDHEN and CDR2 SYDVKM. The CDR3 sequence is CASSLYPGAYEQYF. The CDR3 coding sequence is TGTGCCAGCAGTTTATACCCAGGAGCCTACGAGCAGTACTTC.

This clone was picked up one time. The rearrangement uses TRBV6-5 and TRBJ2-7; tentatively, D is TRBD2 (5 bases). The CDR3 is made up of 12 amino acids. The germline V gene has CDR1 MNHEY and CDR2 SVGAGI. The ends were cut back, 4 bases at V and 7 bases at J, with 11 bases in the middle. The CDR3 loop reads CASSSLAEEQYF. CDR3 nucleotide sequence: TGTGCCAGCAGTTCCCTAGCTGAAGAGCAGTACTTC.

CDR3 nucleotides: TGTGCCAGCAGCCAAGTTTCGGGGTGGTACTCCTACGAGCAGTACTTC. Amino acids: CASSQVSGWYSYEQYF. The chain is built from TRBV14 and TRBJ2-7; D possibly corresponds to TRBD2 (5 bases). This CDR3 comprises 16 residues. The germline V gene encodes CDR1 SGHDN and CDR2 FVKESK. V was trimmed by 1 base and J by 0 bases, leaving 13 bases between them.